The 17 T cell receptor beta chains reported below all come from one sample, sequenced in a study of shared T cell receptors in the human thymus. Data came from immunoSEQ multiplex PCR; TCRdb stores just in-frame clones and leaves some out. The sample lists over 650,000 clones; more than 75% were seen once. These data are also associated with another study on human thymus T cells.

The sample taken for sequencing was thymocytes. Source of these receptors: a boy in the first two years of life with a congenital heart defect.

The CDR3 region is CSVPRQSDSNTEAFF. For the CDR3, the DNA is TGCAGCGTTCCAAGACAGTCCGATTCGAACACTGAAGCTTTCTTT. The chain combines TRBV29-1 with TRBJ1-1; a weak D match, TRBD1 (5 bases). In germline, CDR1 is SQVTM, CDR2 ANQGSEA. CDR3 size: 15 residues. V was pared by 5 bases and J by 1 base, with 17 bases between.

The chain recombines TRBV7-8 with TRBJ1-6, with D possibly TRBD1 on 6 matching bases. This CDR3 has 16 residues. CDR1 SGHVS and CDR2 FQNEAQ come from the germline V gene. V was cut by 2 bases and J by 8 bases, with 16 bases left in between. For the CDR3, the DNA is TGTGCCAGCAGCTTATTGTTTGGGGGGGCCCATTCACCCCTCCACTTT. This gives the protein CASSLLFGGAHSPLHF.

The V gene is TRBV7-8, the J gene TRBJ2-1; 8 bases map to TRBD2. Germline V gene data show CDR1 as SGHVS and CDR2 as FQNEAQ. J gave up 9 bases and V 4 bases, and 8 bases lay outside the gene matches. The CDR3 loop spans 14 amino acids. CDR3 residues: CASSYPGGPSEQFF. The DNA for the CDR3 is TGTGCCAGCAGCTACCCGGGAGGGCCCTCTGAGCAGTTCTTC.

The CDR3 loop is CASSLGLADTYEQYF. The DNA of the CDR3 is TGTGCCAGCAGCTTAGGGCTAGCGGATACCTACGAGCAGTACTTC. The rearrangement uses TRBV13 and TRBJ2-7, with 7 bases that match TRBD2. The CDR3 totals 15 residues. The germline V gene has CDR1 PRHDT and CDR2 FYEKMQ (reference sequence). Trimming took 0 bases from V and 2 from J; bases not matched to a gene: 4.

This sequence joins TRBV4-3 and TRBJ1-4, with 8 bases that match TRBD1. The length of the CDR3 is 17 residues. V lost 3 bases to trimming and J lost 3 bases; unmatched junction nucleotides: 9. CDR1 is LGHNA and CDR2 is YSLEER in the germline V gene. The CDR3 sequence: CASSHHGTGLANEKLFF. In nucleotides, the CDR3 is TGCGCCAGCAGCCATCACGGGACAGGCTTAGCTAATGAAAAACTGTTTTTT.

The chain has TRBV2 and TRBJ2-4, with a possible D match to TRBD2 (5 bases). The CDR3 runs to 15 residues. Germline CDR1 reads SNHLY; CDR2 reads FYNNEI. Trimming took 4 bases from V and 1 from J, leaving 11 bases between them. CDR3 sequence (DNA): TGTGCCAGCAGTGGAAACGGGGAGGCCAAAAACATTCAGTACTTC. It specifies CASSGNGEAKNIQYF.

The rearrangement uses TRBV2 and TRBJ2-7, with D possibly TRBD2 on 6 matching bases. V lost 5 bases, J lost 2 bases, and 13 bases lay in between. The length of the CDR3 is 14 residues. CDR1 is SNHLY, CDR2 FYNNEI, per germline. The CDR3, as DNA: TGTGCCAGCAGTCATCGGGACTTCGCCTACGAGCAGTACTTC. It codes for CASSHRDFAYEQYF.

This sequence joins TRBV29-1 and TRBJ1-3; unclear D gene. CDR3 length: 12 residues. V was clipped by 2 bases and J by 4 bases, with 6 bases between them. Germline CDR1 reads SQVTM; CDR2 reads ANQGSEA. This chain's CDR3 is CSVELVGNTIYF. For the CDR3, the DNA is TGCAGCGTTGAACTAGTAGGAAACACCATATATTTT.

The genes are TRBV28 and TRBJ2-1, with 7 bases lining up with TRBD2. This CDR3 has 13 residues. V trimming: 5 bases; J trimming: 8 bases; junction bases outside the gene matches: 6. Per germline, CDR1 MDHEN and CDR2 SYDVKM. CDR3 bases: TGTGCCAGCAGTCAAACTAGCGCGCATGAGCAGTTCTTC. Translated: CASSQTSAHEQFF.

In nucleotides, the CDR3 is TGTGCCAGCAGCTCCCTCCTAGCGGGACTCAATGAGCAGTTCTTC. Translated, it gives CASSSLLAGLNEQFF. This rearrangement joins TRBV7-6 to TRBJ2-1, with TRBD2 matching over 9 bases. In germline, CDR1 is SGHVS, CDR2 FNYEAQ. J was trimmed by 6 bases and V by 4 bases; bases with no gene match: 7. The CDR3 loop spans 15 amino acids. The whole variable domain, filled in from reference TRBV7-6 and TRBJ2-1, reads GAGVSQSPRYKVTKRGQDVALRCDPISGHVSLYWYRQALGQGPEFLTYFNYEAQQDKSGLPNDRFSAERPEGSISTLTIQRTEQRDSAMYRCASSSLLAGLNEQFFGPGTRLTVL.

This rearrangement joins TRBV10-3 to TRBJ2-2; TRBD1 is a possible D gene (5 bases). The germline CDR1 and CDR2 sequences are ENHRY and SYGVKD. This CDR3 spans 17 amino acids. V was shortened by 0 bases and J by 2 bases, with 13 bases between the two germline ends. CDR3 residues: CAISESYGRVNTGELFF. CDR3 sequence (DNA): TGTGCCATCAGTGAGTCGTACGGCAGGGTCAACACCGGGGAGCTGTTTTTT.

This chain connects TRBV10-3 to TRBJ2-3; 8 bases agree with TRBD2. In germline, CDR1 is ENHRY, CDR2 SYGVKD. The CDR3 spans 15 residues. The junction had 7 bases not matched to a gene; V was cut back by 4 bases and J by 4 bases. CDR3 nucleotides: TGTGCCATCAGTGGAGCGGGGGTTGGTTCAGATACGCAGTATTTT. It codes for CAISGAGVGSDTQYF.

The rearrangement joins TRBV30 to TRBJ2-7, with no clear D. Germline CDR1 and CDR2: GTSNPN and SVGIG (reference sequence). CDR3 size: 12 residues. V dropped 1 base and J dropped 7 bases, with 11 bases sitting between them. CDR3 DNA: TGTGCCTGGAGTGGTCTAGGCTTAGAGCAGTACTTC. Translating it yields CAWSGLGLEQYF.

This sequence joins TRBV7-8 and TRBJ2-5; possible D gene TRBD2, 5 bases. CDR1 is SGHVS and CDR2 is FQNEAQ in the germline V gene. V was pared by 2 bases and J by 3 bases, with 10 bases between. The CDR3 is 14 amino acids. This CDR3 is CASSLKWREETQYF. CDR3 nucleotide sequence: TGTGCCAGCAGCTTAAAATGGCGGGAAGAGACCCAGTACTTC.

This rearrangement joins TRBV7-2 to TRBJ1-1; D is undetermined. Trimming left V 3 bases short and J 1 base short, with 18 bases between. The CDR3 sequence is 17 residues long. Per the germline V gene, CDR1 is SGHTA and CDR2 is FQGNSA. In nucleotides, the CDR3 is TGTGCCAGCAGCTTTCGCCCTGAAGAACCGGGGAACACTGAAGCTTTCTTT. It translates to CASSFRPEEPGNTEAFF.

The J gene is TRBJ1-2, the V gene TRBV12-5; 10 positions match TRBD1. This CDR3 has 15 residues. Germline V gives CDR1 LGHNT, CDR2 FRNRAP. Trimming at V came to 1 base and at J to 7 bases, leaving 6 bases not matched to a gene. This CDR3 reads CASGLATGGVGGYTF. CDR3 DNA: TGTGCTAGTGGTTTGGCGACAGGGGGCGTCGGTGGCTACACCTTC.

The chain links TRBV28 to TRBJ2-2, with 11 nucleotides matching TRBD1. The CDR3 loop spans 17 amino acids. The germline CDR1 and CDR2 sequences are MDHEN and SYDVKM. With V trimmed by 1 base and J by 6 bases, 7 bases remained unmatched. CDR3 in DNA: TGTGCCAGCAGTTTATACTTACCGGGACAGGGGGCCGGGGAGCTGTTTTTT. It yields the protein CASSLYLPGQGAGELFF.